Below are 19 T cell receptor beta chains sequenced from a single sample in a study of blood T cell repertoires in COVID-19. The assay was immunoSEQ multiplex PCR, and TCRdb's table has in-frame clones only and misses some. The top ten clones hold under 3% of a sample with around 68,000 clones, 80% to 90% of them seen once. Input material: peripheral blood. Every receptor here comes from a man between 50 and 59 years old with acute or convalescent COVID-19.

This rearrangement joins TRBV11-1 to TRBJ2-1; 7 bases align to TRBD2. V was clipped by 7 bases and J by 6 bases; unmatched bases: 12. Looked up from germline, CDR1 is SGHAT and CDR2 is FQDESV (reference sequence). This CDR3 has 15 amino acids. The CDR3 nucleotides read TGTGCCAGCACCCCCGGACTAGAACTTTTCAATGAGCAGTTCTTC. It yields the protein CASTPGLELFNEQFF.

This clone showed up just a few times. This chain uses TRBV11-2 with TRBJ1-1; D may be TRBD1 (6 bases). Germline-derived CDR1 and CDR2 are SGHAT and FQNNGV. The V end lost 5 bases, the J end lost 1 base, and 14 bases lay between the germline ends. CDR3 length equals 15 residues. Here the CDR3 reads CASSPPRGQNTEAFF. CDR3 coding DNA: TGTGCCAGCAGCCCCCCCCGGGGACAGAACACTGAAGCTTTCTTT. Together with reference TRBV11-2 and TRBJ1-1, the CDR3 gives the full variable domain: EAGVAQSPRYKIIEKRQSVAFWCNPISGHATLYWYQQILGQGPKLLIQFQNNGVVDDSQLPKDRFSAERLKGVDSTLKIQPAKLEDSAVYLCASSPPRGQNTEAFFGQGTRLTVV.

Here the CDR3 DNA reads TGTGCCAGCAGCTTAGATCTCTGGGACAGGCCCGCAGATACGCAGTATTTT. This translates into CASSLDLWDRPADTQYF. V is TRBV11-2 and J is TRBJ2-3; 8 bases align to TRBD1. The CDR3 covers 17 residues. J was trimmed by 4 bases and V by 0 bases; bases with no gene match: 9. Germline CDR1 and CDR2: SGHAT and FQNNGV.

The J gene is TRBJ2-3, the V gene TRBV6-5; possibly TRBD2 for D (6 bases). CDR1 is MNHEY and CDR2 is SVGAGI in the germline V gene. V lost 3 bases, J lost 5 bases, and 12 bases lay in between. The CDR3 runs 14 residues. The CDR3 DNA reads TGTGCCAGCAGTTATATGGGGAGGAGAGATACGCAGTATTTT. The encoded protein is CASSYMGRRDTQYF.

V usage is TRBV2 and J usage is TRBJ2-4; weak D call: TRBD1 (6 bases). Germline CDR1 and CDR2: SNHLY and FYNNEI. The V end was cut by 4 bases, the J end by 8 bases, with 15 bases between. The CDR3 spans 14 residues. CDR3 residues: CASSAQGSGDIQYF. The CDR3 coding sequence is TGTGCCAGCAGTGCGCAGGGGAGTGGGGACATTCAGTACTTC.

The CDR3 nucleotides are TGCGCCAGCAGCTTGGCCGATACCAGGGGGGATGGCTACACCTTC. It translates to CASSLADTRGDGYTF. This sequence joins TRBV5-1 and TRBJ1-2; 7 bases are a match to TRBD1. The trim removed 0 bases at V and 6 bases at J, leaving 8 bases unmatched. CDR1 is SGHRS, CDR2 YFSETQ, per germline. CDR3 length: 15 amino acids. Together with reference TRBV5-1 and TRBJ1-2, the CDR3 gives the full variable domain: KAGVTQTPRYLIKTRGQQVTLSCSPISGHRSVSWYQQTPGQGLQFLFEYFSETQRNKGNFPGRFSGRQFSNSRSEMNVSTLELGDSALYLCASSLADTRGDGYTFGSGTRLTVV.

The V and J genes are TRBV7-9 and TRBJ2-1; a possible D gene is TRBD2 (6 bases). The V end was cut by 3 bases, the J end by 9 bases, with 12 bases between. CDR1 and CDR2 from the germline V gene are SEHNR and FQNEAQ (reference sequence). The CDR3 has 13 residues. The CDR3 DNA is TGTGCCAGCAGCTTTAGTTTAGCGGTTGAGCAGTTCTTC. Translating it yields CASSFSLAVEQFF.

The sample holds a few counts of this clone. The chain carries TRBV10-3 and TRBJ1-1, with D possibly being TRBD1 (6 bases). Germline V gene data show CDR1 as ENHRY and CDR2 as SYGVKD. The CDR3 is 17 amino acids. V lost 5 bases to trimming and J lost 1 base, with 20 bases between them. The CDR3 is CAISYPGHRPGNTEAFF. DNA for the CDR3: TGTGCCATCAGTTATCCGGGACACCGACCCGGGAACACTGAAGCTTTCTTT.

Points on this clone: No DNA is shown, since the ends of the CDR3 on it are uncertain; the CDR3 is the one TCRdb lists. J is TRBJ2-7 and V is TRBV21-1; TRBD1 is taken as the D call from the table, unchecked against the DNA. TRBV21-1 constitutes a pseudogene. The CDR3 has 20 amino acids, counting both end residues. CDR3 sequence: CASSNFGQGNRPQTYIEQYV.

This CDR3 reads CASSQYNEQFF. The CDR3 DNA follows: TGTGCCAGCAGTCAGTACAATGAGCAGTTCTTC. This chain uses TRBV25-1 with TRBJ2-1; D gene unclear. The V gene lost 5 bases and the J gene lost 4 bases, with 3 bases spanning the gap. Germline V gene sequence: CDR1 MGHDK, CDR2 SYGVNS. There are 11 residues in the CDR3.

J is TRBJ1-4 and V is TRBV7-9; TRBD1 agrees at 8 bases. V gave up 6 bases and J gave up 4 bases; unmatched junction bases: 7. CDR3 size: 15 residues. Germline loops: CDR1 SEHNR, CDR2 FQNEAQ (reference sequence). The CDR3 region is CASRPTGASNEKLFF. CDR3 coding DNA: TGTGCCAGCAGACCGACAGGGGCCAGTAATGAAAAACTGTTTTTT.

The chain couples TRBV6-5 to TRBJ1-2; D is possibly TRBD1 (6 bases). The CDR3 runs to 15 residues. Germline V gene data show CDR1 as MNHEY and CDR2 as SVGAGI. The V end lost 2 bases, the J end lost 6 bases, and 16 bases lay between the germline ends. CDR3: CASSYRGSGGDGYTF. The CDR3, as DNA: TGTGCCAGCAGTTACAGGGGGAGTGGGGGCGATGGCTACACCTTC.

The chain combines TRBV7-2 with TRBJ1-1; no clear D. Germline CDR1 is SGHTA and CDR2 is FQGNSA. The CDR3 has 16 residues. V was pared by 5 bases and J by 0 bases, with 16 bases between. CDR3 loop: CASSLKLDSVNTEAFF. DNA for the CDR3: TGTGCCAGCAGCCTTAAATTGGACTCGGTGAACACTGAAGCTTTCTTT.

The chain recombines TRBV4-1 with TRBJ2-1, with 7 bases that match TRBD2. After removal of 5 bases from V and 6 bases from J, the junction contained 16 bases not matched to a gene. Germline assignment: CDR1 MGHRA and CDR2 YSYEKL. This CDR3 contains 17 residues. The CDR3, as DNA: TGCGCCAGCAGCTCGCCCGGGTTCGGACTAGTTGGCAATGAGCAGTTCTTC. Its protein product is CASSSPGFGLVGNEQFF.

The chain recombines TRBV6-5 with TRBJ2-1; 8 positions agree with TRBD1. Germline values: CDR1 MNHEY, CDR2 SVGAGI. This CDR3 spans 14 amino acids. Trimming at V came to 7 bases and at J to 4 bases, leaving 6 bases not matched to a gene. The CDR3, as DNA: TGTGCCAGCATCCCTCGGACAGGGTACAATGAGCAGTTCTTC. Translated: CASIPRTGYNEQFF.

The J gene is TRBJ2-2, the V gene TRBV29-1, with 7 bases fitting TRBD1. From germline, CDR1 is SQVTM and CDR2 ANQGSEA. With V trimmed by 6 bases and J by 4 bases, 5 bases remained unmatched. There are 13 residues in the CDR3. The CDR3 bases are TGCAGCGTGACGACAGGGTTCACCGGGGAGCTGTTTTTT. It is translated as CSVTTGFTGELFF.

The rearrangement joins TRBV5-6 to TRBJ2-1; 7 bases are a match to TRBD2. Germline trimming cut 3 bases from V and 3 bases from J; bases unmatched to any gene: 9. The germline gives CDR1 SGHDT, CDR2 YYEEEE. The CDR3 is 16 amino acids. Here the CDR3 DNA reads TGTGCCAGCAGCTCCCGCAGAGCGGGGATCTACAATGAGCAGTTCTTC. Translation gives CASSSRRAGIYNEQFF.

J is TRBJ2-1 and V is TRBV30; TRBD2 is a possible D gene (5 bases). The CDR3 consists of 16 residues. Trimming took off 0 bases at V and 0 bases at J, with 12 bases between the two ends. Per the germline V gene, CDR1 is GTSNPN and CDR2 is SVGIG (reference sequence). The CDR3 nucleotides read TGTGCCTGGAGTGTATCGCTAGCCAGCTCCTACAATGAGCAGTTCTTC. This gives the protein CAWSVSLASSYNEQFF.

This clone was seen more than once but under ten times. The chain is built from TRBV7-9 and TRBJ1-5; TRBD1 is a possible D gene (6 bases). The germline V and J ends were trimmed by 4 bases and 2 bases, with 12 bases remaining between them. Looked up from germline, CDR1 is SEHNR and CDR2 is FQNEAQ (reference sequence). This CDR3 spans 15 amino acids. CDR3 coding DNA: TGTGCCAGCAGCTGGGGGACATCACGCAATCAGCCCCAGCATTTT. Translated: CASSWGTSRNQPQHF. Together with reference TRBV7-9 and TRBJ1-5, the CDR3 gives the full variable domain: DTGVSQNPRHKITKRGQNVTFRCDPISEHNRLYWYRQTLGQGPEFLTYFQNEAQLEKSRLLSDRFSAERPKGSFSTLEIQRTEQGDSAMYLCASSWGTSRNQPQHFGDGTRLSIL.